The 8 T cell receptor beta chains below all came from one sample that was sequenced in a study of beta chain features in type 1 diabetes. The investigators reverse transcribed all of the isolated RNA, so they sequenced expressed TCRB transcripts. Measured with immunoSEQ multiplex PCR; TCRdb has only the in-frame clones, and not every one. The repertoire holds hundreds of thousands of clones, with 15% as singletons. Sample: naive CD4+ T cells from blood. These receptors were taken from a man aged 18 to 29 in good health.

This clone was observed many times. This chain connects TRBV7-2 to TRBJ1-3, with a tentative D call TRBD1 (5 bases). The CDR3 is 15 residues long. CDR1 and CDR2 from the germline V gene are SGHTA and FQGNSA. V dropped 3 bases and J dropped 0 bases, with 9 bases sitting between them. In nucleotides, the CDR3 is TGTGCCAGCAGCTTGGGACCGGCCTCTGGAAACACCATATATTTT. Protein product: CASSLGPASGNTIYF.

In this sample, this clone turned up a few times. CDR3 coding DNA: TGCGCCAGCAGCCAGCAGGCTAGCGGGAGACGCACAGATACGCAGTATTTT. As protein: CASSQQASGRRTDTQYF. This chain joins TRBV4-1 and TRBJ2-3, with TRBD2 matching 10 bases. The CDR3 length is 17 residues. CDR1 is MGHRA, CDR2 YSYEKL, per germline. Losses at the gene ends were 3 bases for V and 1 base for J; bases not matched to a gene: 7.

The chain couples TRBV19 to TRBJ2-5; TRBD1 aligns across 9 bases. Trimming at V came to 7 bases and at J to 2 bases, leaving 5 bases not matched to a gene. CDR3 length equals 14 residues. Germline CDR1 reads LNHDA; CDR2 reads SQIVND (reference sequence). The CDR3: CASTPQGAQETQYF. The CDR3, as DNA: TGTGCCAGTACCCCACAGGGGGCACAAGAGACCCAGTACTTC.

A few counts support this clone. The V gene is TRBV7-2, the J gene TRBJ2-1; D is unresolved. Between the trimmed V and J ends, which lost 6 bases and 0 bases, there was a span of 9 bases. The germline CDR1 and CDR2 sequences are SGHTA and FQGNSA. The CDR3 covers 14 residues. The CDR3 is CASRPRTSYNEQFF. Written as DNA, the CDR3 is TGTGCCAGCAGGCCCCGGACCTCCTACAATGAGCAGTTCTTC.

The rearrangement joins TRBV7-3 to TRBJ2-5; TRBD2 agrees at 8 bases. Trimming took 5 bases from V and 7 from J; bases not matched to a gene: 9. The CDR3 runs to 14 residues. From germline, CDR1 is SGHTA and CDR2 FQGTGA. CDR3 DNA: TGTGCCAGCAGCCCGAGCGGGGGCCTAGGGACCCAGTACTTC. Translation gives CASSPSGGLGTQYF.

The chain uses TRBV29-1 and TRBJ2-7, with TRBD1 matching 7 bases. Germline CDR1 is SQVTM and CDR2 is ANQGSEA. J was trimmed by 9 bases and V by 4 bases; bases with no gene match: 12. CDR3 length equals 13 residues. The CDR3 DNA reads as TGCAGCGTTGTTCAGCGGCAGGGGGTGAGGCAGTACTTC. It codes for CSVVQRQGVRQYF.

The V call is TRBV7-2, the J call TRBJ2-1, with D perhaps matching TRBD1 (6 bases). There are 15 residues in the CDR3. Germline loops: CDR1 SGHTA, CDR2 FQGNSA. The germline V and J ends were trimmed by 2 bases and 5 bases, with 13 bases remaining between them. In DNA form, the CDR3 reads TGTGCCAGCAGCTTATCACAGACAGGCCACAATGAGCAGTTCTTC. This sequence encodes CASSLSQTGHNEQFF.

In its sample, this clone was seen a few times. CDR3 protein: CASSPLADSYNEQFF. In nucleotides, the CDR3 is TGTGCCAGCAGTCCCCTAGCGGACTCCTACAATGAGCAGTTCTTC. The chain is built from TRBV27 and TRBJ2-1; TRBD2 aligns across 7 bases. The ends lost 5 bases at V and 0 bases at J; junction bases unmatched: 4. CDR3 length: 15 amino acids. Germline V lookup: CDR1 MNHEY, CDR2 SMNVEV (reference sequence).